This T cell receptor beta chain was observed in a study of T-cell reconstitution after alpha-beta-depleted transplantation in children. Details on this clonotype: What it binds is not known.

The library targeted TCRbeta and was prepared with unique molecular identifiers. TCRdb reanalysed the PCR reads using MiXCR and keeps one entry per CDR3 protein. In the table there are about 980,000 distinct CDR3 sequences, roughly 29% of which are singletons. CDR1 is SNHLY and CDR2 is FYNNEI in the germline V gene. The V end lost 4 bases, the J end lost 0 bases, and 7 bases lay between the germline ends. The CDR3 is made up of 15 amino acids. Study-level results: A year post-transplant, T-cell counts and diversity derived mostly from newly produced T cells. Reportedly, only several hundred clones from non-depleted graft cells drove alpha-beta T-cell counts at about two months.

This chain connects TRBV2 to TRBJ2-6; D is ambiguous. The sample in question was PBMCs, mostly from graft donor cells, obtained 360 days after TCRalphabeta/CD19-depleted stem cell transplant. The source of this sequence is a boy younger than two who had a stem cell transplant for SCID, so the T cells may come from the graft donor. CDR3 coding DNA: TGTGCCAGCAGTGTTACACCCTCTGGGGCCAACGTCCTGACTTTC. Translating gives CASSVTPSGANVLTF.